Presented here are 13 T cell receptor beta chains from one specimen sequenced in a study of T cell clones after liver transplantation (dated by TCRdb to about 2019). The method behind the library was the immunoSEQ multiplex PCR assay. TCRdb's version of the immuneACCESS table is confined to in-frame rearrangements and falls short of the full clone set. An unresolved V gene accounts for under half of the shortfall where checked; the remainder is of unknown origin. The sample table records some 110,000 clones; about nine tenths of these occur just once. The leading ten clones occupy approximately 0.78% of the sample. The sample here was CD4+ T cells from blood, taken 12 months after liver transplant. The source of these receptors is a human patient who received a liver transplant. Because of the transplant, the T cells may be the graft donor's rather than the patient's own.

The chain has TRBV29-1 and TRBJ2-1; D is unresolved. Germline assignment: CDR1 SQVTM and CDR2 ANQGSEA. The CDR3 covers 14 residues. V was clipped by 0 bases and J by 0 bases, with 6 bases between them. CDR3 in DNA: TGCAGCGTTGAAGATGAGAGCTCCTACAATGAGCAGTTCTTC. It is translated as CSVEDESSYNEQFF.

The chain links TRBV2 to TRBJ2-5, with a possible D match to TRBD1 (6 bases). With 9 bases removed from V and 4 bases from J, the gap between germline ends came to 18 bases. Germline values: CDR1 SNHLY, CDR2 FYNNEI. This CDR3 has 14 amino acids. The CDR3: CASADIRGGETQYF. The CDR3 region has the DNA TGTGCCAGTGCAGACATCAGGGGCGGAGAGACCCAGTACTTC. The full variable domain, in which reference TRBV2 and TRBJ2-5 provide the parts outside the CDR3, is EPEVTQTPSHQVTQMGQEVILRCVPISNHLYFYWYRQILGQKVEFLVSFYNNEISEKSEIFDDQFSVERPDGSNFTLKIRSTKLEDSAMYFCASADIRGGETQYFGPGTRLLVL.

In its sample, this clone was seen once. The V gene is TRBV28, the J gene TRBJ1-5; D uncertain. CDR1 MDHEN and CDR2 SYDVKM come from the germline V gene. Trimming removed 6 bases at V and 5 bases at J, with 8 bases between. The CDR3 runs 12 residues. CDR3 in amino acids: CASSWGDQPQHF. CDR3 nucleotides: TGTGCCAGCAGCTGGGGAGATCAGCCCCAGCATTTT. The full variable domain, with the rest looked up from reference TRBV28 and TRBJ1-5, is DVKVTQSSRYLVKRTGEKVFLECVQDMDHENMFWYRQDPGLGLRLIYFSYDVKMKEKGDIPEGYSVSREKKERFSLILESASTNQTSMYLCASSWGDQPQHFGDGTRLSIL.

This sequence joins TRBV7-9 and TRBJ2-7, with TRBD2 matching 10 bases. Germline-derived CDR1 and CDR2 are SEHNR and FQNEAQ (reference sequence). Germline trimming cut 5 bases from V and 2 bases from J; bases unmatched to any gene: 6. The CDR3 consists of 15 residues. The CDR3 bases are TGTGCCAGCAGCCCTACTAGCGGGAACCCCTACGAGCAGTACTTC. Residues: CASSPTSGNPYEQYF.

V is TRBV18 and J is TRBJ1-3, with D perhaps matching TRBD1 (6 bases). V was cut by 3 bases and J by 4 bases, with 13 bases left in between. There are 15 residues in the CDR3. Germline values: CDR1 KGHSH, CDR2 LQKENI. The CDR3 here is CASSPPGEYGNTIYF. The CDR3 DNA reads TGTGCCAGCTCACCTCCAGGGGAGTACGGAAACACCATATATTTT.

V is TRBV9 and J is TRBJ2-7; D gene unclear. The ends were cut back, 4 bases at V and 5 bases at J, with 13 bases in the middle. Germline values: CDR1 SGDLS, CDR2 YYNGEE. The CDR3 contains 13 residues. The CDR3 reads CASSPPLKNEQYF. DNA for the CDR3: TGTGCCAGCAGCCCTCCCCTAAAGAACGAGCAGTACTTC.

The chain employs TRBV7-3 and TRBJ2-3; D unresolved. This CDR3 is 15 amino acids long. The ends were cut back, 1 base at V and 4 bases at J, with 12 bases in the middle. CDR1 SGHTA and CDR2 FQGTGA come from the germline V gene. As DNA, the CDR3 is TGTGCCAGCAGCTTAATTCCCAGCTACTCAGATACGCAGTATTTT. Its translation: CASSLIPSYSDTQYF.

The CDR3 DNA reads as TGTGCCAGCAGTTTAAGGAACTATGGCTACACCTTC. Translating gives CASSLRNYGYTF. The chain is built from TRBV28 and TRBJ1-2, with D uncertain. Per germline, CDR1 MDHEN and CDR2 SYDVKM. The CDR3 is made up of 12 amino acids. Trimming stripped 2 bases from V and 2 bases from J, with 3 bases between.

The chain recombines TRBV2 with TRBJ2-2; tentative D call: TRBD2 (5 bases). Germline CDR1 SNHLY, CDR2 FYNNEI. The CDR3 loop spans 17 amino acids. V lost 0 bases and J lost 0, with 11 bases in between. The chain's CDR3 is CASSEALRSANTGELFF. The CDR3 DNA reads TGTGCCAGCAGTGAAGCGCTTCGTAGCGCGAACACCGGGGAGCTGTTTTTT.

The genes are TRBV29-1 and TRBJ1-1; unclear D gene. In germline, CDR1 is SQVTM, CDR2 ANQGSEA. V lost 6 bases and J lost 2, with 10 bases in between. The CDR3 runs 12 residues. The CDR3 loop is CSVRVPNTEAFF. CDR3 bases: TGCAGCGTCCGGGTCCCCAACACTGAAGCTTTCTTT.

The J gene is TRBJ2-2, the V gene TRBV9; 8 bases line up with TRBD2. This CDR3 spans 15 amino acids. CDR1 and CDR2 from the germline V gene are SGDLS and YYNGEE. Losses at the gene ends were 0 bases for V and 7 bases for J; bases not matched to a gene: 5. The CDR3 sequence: CASSVVAGGLGELFF. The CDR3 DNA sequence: TGTGCCAGCAGCGTAGTTGCGGGAGGTCTCGGGGAGCTGTTTTTT.

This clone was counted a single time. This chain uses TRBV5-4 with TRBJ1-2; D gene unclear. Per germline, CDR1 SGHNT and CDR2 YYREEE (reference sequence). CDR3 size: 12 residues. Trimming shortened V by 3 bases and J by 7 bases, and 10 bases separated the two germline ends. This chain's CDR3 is CASSSPGLGYTF. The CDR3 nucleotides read TGTGCCAGCAGCTCACCCGGACTTGGCTACACCTTC.

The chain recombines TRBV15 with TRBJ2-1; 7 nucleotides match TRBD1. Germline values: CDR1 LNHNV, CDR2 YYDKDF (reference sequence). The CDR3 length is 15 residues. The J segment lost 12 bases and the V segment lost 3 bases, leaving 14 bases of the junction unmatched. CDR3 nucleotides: TGTGCCACCAGCAGCCTAGGGGGCCTCGTAGTGGGGCAGTTCTTC. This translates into CATSSLGGLVVGQFF.